Listed below are T cell receptor beta chains from one sample, sequenced in a study of blood T cell repertoires in COVID-19. Measured with immunoSEQ multiplex PCR; TCRdb has only the in-frame clones, and not every one. This table has under 300,000 clones, around 90% appearing once. Input material: PBMCs or T cells enriched from blood (not recorded which). Receptors were obtained from a woman under 30 who had recovered from COVID-19. Both conserved end residues are part of each CDR3. A D gene is named only where the DNA matches it firmly. Clone size is stated in some rows and not others, as once, few, many or a class when expanded.

v_call	j_call	clone_size	d_call	cdr3_nt	cdr3_aa
TRBV11-3	TRBJ2-7	-	-	TGTGCCAGCAGCCTAAGAATCACCTACGAGCAGTACTTC	CASSLRITYEQYF
TRBV10-3	TRBJ2-5	-	TRBD1	TGTGCCACAGGCGCGGGACAGGGTTATGAGACCCAGTACTTC	CATGAGQGYETQYF
TRBV24-1	TRBJ2-7	once	TRBD1	TGTGCCACCCACTCAGGGACAGCCCTAAGGAGCTCCTACGAGCAGTACTTC	CATHSGTALRSSYEQYF
TRBV24-1	TRBJ1-2	-	TRBD1	TGTGCCACCAGTGATGCCTGGACAGGGAATGGCTACACCTTC	CATSDAWTGNGYTF
TRBV28	TRBJ1-1	-	-	TGTGCCAGCAGCGAAACAGGGACCACTGAAGCTTTCTTT	CASSETGTTEAFF
TRBV15	TRBJ2-7	-	-	TGTGCCACCAGCAGAGATCGGGGGAGTGCCCACGAGCAGTACTTC	CATSRDRGSAHEQYF
TRBV7-9	TRBJ1-4	few	-	TGTGCCAGCAGGCGGGAAGCAGGGCCCAATGAAAAACTGTTTTTT	CASRREAGPNEKLFF
TRBV5-5	TRBJ2-7	-	-	TGTGCCAGCAGCTTGGGGGTGACAGCCTACGAGCAGTACTTC	CASSLGVTAYEQYF
TRBV27	TRBJ1-5	-	-	TGTGCCAGCAGTTTATCGTCAGGAAAGAGCAATCAGCCCCAGCATTTT	CASSLSSGKSNQPQHF
TRBV7-2	TRBJ1-1	once	-	TGTGCCAGCAGCTTAGGAGGGCGGAACACTGAAGCTTTCTTT	CASSLGGRNTEAFF
TRBV15	TRBJ2-7	-	TRBD1	TGTGCCACCAGCAGGCCGGGACAGTACTCCTACGAGCAGTACTTC	CATSRPGQYSYEQYF
TRBV5-1	TRBJ2-7	-	TRBD1	TGCGCCAGCAGTTTGGGACAGATGACACGAGACGAGCAGTACTTC	CASSLGQMTRDEQYF
TRBV5-1	TRBJ2-3	-	-	TGCGCCAGCAGCTTGGATCGGGGGTCCACAGATACGCAGTATTTT	CASSLDRGSTDTQYF
TRBV25-1	TRBJ1-4	-	-	TGTGCCAGCACTACTCAGGGGCAAGCTAATGAAAAACTGTTTTTT	CASTTQGQANEKLFF
TRBV28	TRBJ1-2	-	TRBD1	TGTGCCAGCACCCCTCCGTCCGGACAGGAAAACTATGGCTACACCTTC	CASTPPSGQENYGYTF
TRBV20-1	TRBJ1-1	-	-	TGCAGTGTAATAACTCACACTGAAGCTTTCTTT	CSVITHTEAFF
TRBV25-1	TRBJ1-2	-	-	TGTGCCAGCAGTGAAGGAGGGGTCTATGGCTACACCTTC	CASSEGGVYGYTF
TRBV10-3	TRBJ2-7	-	-	TGTGCCATCAGTGCCCCCCGGGGGGCCCTCAATAACGAGCAGTACTTC	CAISAPRGALNNEQYF
TRBV19	TRBJ1-5	-	-	TGTGCCACTACGAGGACCGGGGGTCAGCCCCAGCATTTT	CATTRTGGQPQHF
TRBV4-2	TRBJ1-4	-	-	TGTGCCAGCAGCCGACAGGCAACTAATGAAAAACTGTTTTTT	CASSRQATNEKLFF
TRBV5-1	TRBJ1-4	-	-	TGCGCCAGCAGCCCAACGAACGGGGGGGTAATGTTTTTT	CASSPTNGGVMFF
TRBV10-3	TRBJ1-1	-	-	TGTGCCACCAAAGGCTCCACAGGTGACACTGAAGCTTTCTTT	CATKGSTGDTEAFF
TRBV2	TRBJ2-5	-	-	TGTGCCAGCAGTGTCGTGGAGACCCAGTACTTC	CASSVVETQYF
TRBV29-1	TRBJ2-5	-	-	TGCAGCGTTAGGGGAGGCTTCCAAGAGACCCAGTACTTC	CSVRGGFQETQYF
TRBV27	TRBJ2-3	-	-	TGTGCCACCGGGTCCCTATCCGGACAGCGCACAGATACGCAGTATTTT	CATGSLSGQRTDTQYF
TRBV2	TRBJ1-1	-	-	TGTGCCAAGATGAGGGGAGGGGGTTCCGCTGAAGCTTTCTTT	CAKMRGGGSAEAFF
TRBV4-1	TRBJ2-5	-	-	TGCGCCAGCAGCCAGCGGTGGACCCAGTACTTC	CASSQRWTQYF
TRBV18	TRBJ1-6	few	-	TGTGCCAGCTCACGAACCATTGACAGGAATTCACCCCTCCACTTT	CASSRTIDRNSPLHF
TRBV2	TRBJ1-2	-	TRBD1	TGTGCCAGCAGGGTTGGACAGGCTAACTATGGCTACACCTTC	CASRVGQANYGYTF
TRBV28	TRBJ1-5	-	TRBD1	TGTGCCAGCACCTTGGGACAGGGGAGTAATCAGCCCCAGCATTTT	CASTLGQGSNQPQHF
TRBV3-1/TRBV3-2	TRBJ2-2	-	-	TGTGCCAGCTGGGGCGGCGGGGAGCTGTTTTTT	CASWGGGELFF
TRBV7-3	TRBJ2-1	-	-	TGTGCCAGCAGGGTTCAGCAGGGCTACAATGAGCAGTTCTTC	CASRVQQGYNEQFF
TRBV7-8	TRBJ1-2	once	-	TGTGCCAGCAGCCAGAGGCAGGGAGGGGGCTATGGCTACACCTTC	CASSQRQGGGYGYTF
TRBV27	TRBJ2-1	once	TRBD2	TGTGCCAGCAGTCGGTCCGGGACTAGCGGGATAGGGGTCCTTGTGAATGAGCAGTTCTTC	CASSRSGTSGIGVLVNEQFF
TRBV9	TRBJ2-3	-	TRBD2	TGTGCCAGCAGCGTAGCAGCGGGAGGAGATACGCAGTATTTT	CASSVAAGGDTQYF
TRBV5-6	TRBJ1-1	-	-	TGTGCCAGCAGCTTGGAGGTCGACAGTGAAGCTTTCTTT	CASSLEVDSEAFF
TRBV7-3	TRBJ2-2	-	-	TGTGCCAGCAGCCCTCGGGGCGGGGAGCTGTTTTTT	CASSPRGGELFF
TRBV7-8	TRBJ2-7	-	TRBD1	TGTGCCAGCAGCACCACAGGGGGCGCAGTAGCCAACGAGCAGTACTTC	CASSTTGGAVANEQYF
TRBV14	TRBJ2-3	once	-	TGTGCCAGCAGCCCAGACAGGAGCACAGATACGCAGTATTTT	CASSPDRSTDTQYF
TRBV6-1	TRBJ1-2	-	-	TGTGCCAGCAGTGAAGCGCTCGGACAGACGTACTATGGCTACACCTTC	CASSEALGQTYYGYTF
TRBV18	TRBJ1-2	-	-	TGTGCCAGCTCACCAGGGAGGGATGGTGGCTACACCTTC	CASSPGRDGGYTF
TRBV19	TRBJ1-6	-	-	TGTGCCAGTAGTAGCGGCGTCAATTCACCCCTCCACTTT	CASSSGVNSPLHF
TRBV4-3	TRBJ2-3	-	-	TGCGCCAGCAGCCAAGATAGATCGCGCACAGATACGCAGTATTTT	CASSQDRSRTDTQYF
TRBV2	TRBJ1-2	-	TRBD1	TGTGCCAGCAGCCCCCGGGACAGGGCTATAGATGGCTACACCTTC	CASSPRDRAIDGYTF
TRBV25-1	TRBJ1-1	-	-	TGTGCCAGCAGTGAAGGGGCTAGTTTTACTGAAGCTTTCTTT	CASSEGASFTEAFF